These 6 T cell receptor beta chains share one sample of origin, sequenced in a study of T-cell memory formation after mild COVID-19. Via MiXCR, TCRdb re-called the 5' RACE reads, giving one row per CDR3 protein. The sample records about 260,000 distinct CDR3 sequences, over 7% being singletons. The sample was PBMCs or a T cell subset sorted from them (not recorded which). The source is a man aged 18 to 30 who had mild COVID-19 (a few samples of this study predate the infection). Cell type and time point are not known.

A few counts support this clonotype. V usage is TRBV6-2 or TRBV6-3 and J usage is TRBJ2-4, with D possibly called TRBD1 or TRBD2 (5 bases each). V lost 4 bases and J lost 3, with 16 bases in between. The CDR3 spans 16 residues. Germline V gives CDR1 MNHEY, CDR2 SVGEGT. CDR3 nucleotide sequence: TGTGCCAGCAGTTCCCCTAGCAGGGTCGGCAAAAACATTCAGTACTTC. This sequence encodes CASSSPSRVGKNIQYF.

This chain joins TRBV5-4 and TRBJ2-3; no clear D gene. The length of the CDR3 is 14 residues. Trimming stripped 5 bases from V and 1 base from J, with 11 bases between. Germline V gives CDR1 SGHNT, CDR2 YYREEE (reference sequence). CDR3 in DNA: TGTGCCAGCAGGAAGACAAGAGGCACAGATACGCAGTATTTT. This encodes CASRKTRGTDTQYF.

This clonotype was observed a few times. V gene TRBV20-1 combines with J gene TRBJ2-7; D gene ambiguous. Germline CDR1 reads DFQATT; CDR2 reads SNEGSKA (reference sequence). The ends were cut back, 0 bases at V and 2 bases at J, with 11 bases in the middle. This CDR3 is built from 14 residues. The CDR3, as DNA: TGCAGTGCTAGAGACCGGTTCCTGCCCTACGAGCAGTACTTC. It is translated as CSARDRFLPYEQYF.

This clonotype was seen only a few times. This chain joins TRBV11-2 and TRBJ2-5, with D possibly being TRBD2 (5 bases). The CDR3 extends over 12 amino acids. In germline, CDR1 is SGHAT, CDR2 FQNNGV. Trimming took off 5 bases at V and 7 bases at J, with 11 bases between the two ends. DNA for the CDR3: TGTGCCAGCAGCAAACTAGGCGCGACCCAGTACTTC. The encoded protein is CASSKLGATQYF.

In its sample, this clonotype was seen a few times. This sequence joins TRBV4-3 and TRBJ2-5, with 13 bases matching TRBD2. Germline V lookup: CDR1 LGHNA, CDR2 YSLEER. The CDR3 has 14 residues. Trimming at V came to 5 bases and at J to 9 bases, leaving 6 bases not matched to a gene. The CDR3: CASSKTSGGEAQYF. The CDR3, as DNA: TGCGCCAGCAGCAAAACTAGCGGGGGGGAGGCCCAGTACTTC.

This chain connects TRBV6-2 or TRBV6-3 to TRBJ2-3; TRBD1 or TRBD2 may be the D gene (5 bases each). V was clipped by 0 bases and J by 5 bases, with 15 bases between them. Germline CDR1 reads MNHEY; CDR2 reads SVGEGT. The CDR3 consists of 16 residues. The chain's CDR3 is CASSYSGAGGEDTQYF. CDR3 sequence (DNA): TGTGCCAGCAGTTACTCCGGGGCAGGAGGAGAAGATACGCAGTATTTT.